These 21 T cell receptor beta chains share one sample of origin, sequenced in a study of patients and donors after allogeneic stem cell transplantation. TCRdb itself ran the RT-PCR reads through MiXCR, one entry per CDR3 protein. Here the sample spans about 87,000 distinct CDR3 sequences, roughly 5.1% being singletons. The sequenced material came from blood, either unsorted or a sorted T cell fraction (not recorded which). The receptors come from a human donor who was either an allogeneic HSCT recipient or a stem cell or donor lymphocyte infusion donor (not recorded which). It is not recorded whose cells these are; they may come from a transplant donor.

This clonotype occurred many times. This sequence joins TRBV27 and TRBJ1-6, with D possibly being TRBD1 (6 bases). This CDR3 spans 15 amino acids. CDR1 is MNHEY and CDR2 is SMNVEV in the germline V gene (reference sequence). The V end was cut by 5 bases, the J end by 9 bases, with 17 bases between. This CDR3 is CASSPKQGLTSPLHF. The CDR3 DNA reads TGTGCCAGCAGTCCCAAACAGGGCCTGACTTCACCCCTCCACTTT.

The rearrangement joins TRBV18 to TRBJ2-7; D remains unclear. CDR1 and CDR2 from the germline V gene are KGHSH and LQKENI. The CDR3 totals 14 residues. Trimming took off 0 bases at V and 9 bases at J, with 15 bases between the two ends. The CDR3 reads CASSPPGRPGGQYF. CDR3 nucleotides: TGTGCCAGCTCACCACCTGGCCGCCCTGGCGGGCAGTACTTC. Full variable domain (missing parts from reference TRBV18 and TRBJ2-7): NAGVMQNPRHLVRRRGQEARLRCSPMKGHSHVYWYRQLPEEGLKFMVYLQKENIIDESGMPKERFSAEFPKEGPSILRIQQVVRGDSAAYFCASSPPGRPGGQYFGPGTRLTVT.

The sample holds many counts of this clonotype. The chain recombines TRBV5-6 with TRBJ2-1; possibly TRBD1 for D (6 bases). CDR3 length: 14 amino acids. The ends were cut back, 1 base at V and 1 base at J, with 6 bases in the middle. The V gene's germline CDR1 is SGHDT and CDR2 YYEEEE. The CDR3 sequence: CASSLTGSYNEQFF. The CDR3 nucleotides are TGTGCCAGCAGCTTGACAGGGTCCTACAATGAGCAGTTCTTC.

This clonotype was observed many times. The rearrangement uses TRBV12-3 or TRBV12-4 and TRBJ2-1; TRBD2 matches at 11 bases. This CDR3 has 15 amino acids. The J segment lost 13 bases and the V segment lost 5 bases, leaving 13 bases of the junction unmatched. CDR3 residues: CASSPRVAGGLKQFF. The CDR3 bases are TGTGCCAGCAGTCCTAGGGTAGCGGGGGGGCTAAAACAGTTCTTC.

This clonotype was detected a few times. This CDR3 reads CASSPGLLREQFF. The DNA of the CDR3 is TGTGCCAGCAGCCCGGGGCTTCTAAGGGAGCAGTTCTTC. The rearrangement joins TRBV5-4 to TRBJ2-1, with D perhaps given as TRBD1 or TRBD2 (5 bases each). CDR1 is SGHNT and CDR2 is YYREEE in the germline V gene (reference sequence). With 4 bases removed from V and 10 bases from J, the gap between germline ends came to 15 bases. This CDR3 has 13 residues.

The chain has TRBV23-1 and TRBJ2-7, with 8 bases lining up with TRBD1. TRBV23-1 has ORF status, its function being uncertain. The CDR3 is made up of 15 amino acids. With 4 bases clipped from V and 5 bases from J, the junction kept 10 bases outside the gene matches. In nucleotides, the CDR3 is TGCGCCAGCAGTCCCTCCCCAGGGGGCAGAGACGAGCAGTACTTC. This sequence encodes CASSPSPGGRDEQYF.

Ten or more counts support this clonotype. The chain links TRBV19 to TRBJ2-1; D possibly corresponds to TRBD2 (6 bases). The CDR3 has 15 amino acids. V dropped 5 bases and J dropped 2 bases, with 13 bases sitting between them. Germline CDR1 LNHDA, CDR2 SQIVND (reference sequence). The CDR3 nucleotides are TGTGCCAGTAGTGAGACTAGGCGGGCCTACAATGAGCAGTTCTTC. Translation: CASSETRRAYNEQFF.

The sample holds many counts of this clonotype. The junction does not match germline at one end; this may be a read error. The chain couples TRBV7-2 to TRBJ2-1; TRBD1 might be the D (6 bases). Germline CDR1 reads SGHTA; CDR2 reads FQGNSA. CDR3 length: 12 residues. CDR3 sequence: CASSLKRTVLLF. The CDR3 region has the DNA TGTGCCAGCAGCTTAAAGCGGACAGTGCTTCTCTTC.

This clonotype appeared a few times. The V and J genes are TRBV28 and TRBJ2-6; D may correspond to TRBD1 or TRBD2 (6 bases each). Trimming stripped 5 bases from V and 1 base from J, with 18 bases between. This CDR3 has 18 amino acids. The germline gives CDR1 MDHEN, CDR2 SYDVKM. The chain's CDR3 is CASSAYRVRGSGANVLTF. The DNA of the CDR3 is TGTGCCAGCAGTGCCTACAGGGTTCGGGGGTCTGGGGCCAACGTCCTGACTTTC.

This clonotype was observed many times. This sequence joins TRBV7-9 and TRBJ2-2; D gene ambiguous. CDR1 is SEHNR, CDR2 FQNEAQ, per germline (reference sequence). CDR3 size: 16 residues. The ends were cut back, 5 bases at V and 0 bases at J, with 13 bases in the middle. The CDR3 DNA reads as TGTGCCAGCAGCGCGATGGGATTCGCGAACACCGGGGAGCTGTTTTTT. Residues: CASSAMGFANTGELFF.

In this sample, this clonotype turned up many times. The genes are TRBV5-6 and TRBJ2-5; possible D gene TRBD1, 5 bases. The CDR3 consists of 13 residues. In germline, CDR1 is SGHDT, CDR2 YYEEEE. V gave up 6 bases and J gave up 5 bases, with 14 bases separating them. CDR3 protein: CASTLSGSETQYF. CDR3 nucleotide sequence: TGTGCCAGCACCCTGTCAGGGTCGGAGACCCAGTACTTC.

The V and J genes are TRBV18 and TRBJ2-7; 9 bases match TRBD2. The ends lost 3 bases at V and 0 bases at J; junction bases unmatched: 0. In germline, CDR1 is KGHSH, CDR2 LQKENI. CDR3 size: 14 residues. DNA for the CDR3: TGTGCCAGCTCACCGGGACTAGCCTCCTACGAGCAGTACTTC. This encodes CASSPGLASYEQYF.

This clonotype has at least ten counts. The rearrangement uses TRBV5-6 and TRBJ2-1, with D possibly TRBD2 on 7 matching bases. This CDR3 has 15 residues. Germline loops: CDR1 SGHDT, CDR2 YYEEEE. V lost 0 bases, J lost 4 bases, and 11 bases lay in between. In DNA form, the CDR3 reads TGTGCCAGCAGCTTGGGTGGGGGGGCTTACAATGAGCAGTTCTTC. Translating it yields CASSLGGGAYNEQFF.

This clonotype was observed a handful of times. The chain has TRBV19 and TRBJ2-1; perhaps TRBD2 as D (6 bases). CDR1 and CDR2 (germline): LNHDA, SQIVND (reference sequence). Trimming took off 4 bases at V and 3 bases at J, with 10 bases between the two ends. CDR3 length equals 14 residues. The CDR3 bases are TGTGCCAGTAGTAAGGGACTTGACTACAATGAGCAGTTCTTC. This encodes CASSKGLDYNEQFF.

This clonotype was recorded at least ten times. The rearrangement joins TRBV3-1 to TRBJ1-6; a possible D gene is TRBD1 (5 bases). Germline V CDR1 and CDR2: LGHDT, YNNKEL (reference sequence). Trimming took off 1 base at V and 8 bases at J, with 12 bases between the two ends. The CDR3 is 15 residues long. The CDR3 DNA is TGTGCCAGCAGCCAAGTATCAGGGATTGATTCACCCCTCCACTTT. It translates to CASSQVSGIDSPLHF.

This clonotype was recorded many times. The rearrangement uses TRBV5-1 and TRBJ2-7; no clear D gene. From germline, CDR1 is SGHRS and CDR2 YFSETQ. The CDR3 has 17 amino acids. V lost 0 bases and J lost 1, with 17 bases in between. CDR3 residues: CASSLAPHGPESYEQYF. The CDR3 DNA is TGCGCCAGCAGCTTGGCCCCCCACGGACCCGAGTCCTACGAGCAGTACTTC.

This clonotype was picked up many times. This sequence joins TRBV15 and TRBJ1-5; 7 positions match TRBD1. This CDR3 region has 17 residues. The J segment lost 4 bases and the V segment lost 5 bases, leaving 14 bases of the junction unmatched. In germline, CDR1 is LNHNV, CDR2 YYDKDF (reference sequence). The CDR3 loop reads CATSHDRDEKRNQPQHF. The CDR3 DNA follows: TGTGCCACCAGCCACGACAGGGACGAGAAGCGGAATCAGCCCCAGCATTTT.

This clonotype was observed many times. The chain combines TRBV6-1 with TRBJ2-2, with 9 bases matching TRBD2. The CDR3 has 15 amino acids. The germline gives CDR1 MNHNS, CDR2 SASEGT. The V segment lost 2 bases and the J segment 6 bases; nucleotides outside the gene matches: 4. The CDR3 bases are TGTGCCAGCAGTGAATACTGGACTAGCGCCGGGGAGCTGTTTTTT. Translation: CASSEYWTSAGELFF.

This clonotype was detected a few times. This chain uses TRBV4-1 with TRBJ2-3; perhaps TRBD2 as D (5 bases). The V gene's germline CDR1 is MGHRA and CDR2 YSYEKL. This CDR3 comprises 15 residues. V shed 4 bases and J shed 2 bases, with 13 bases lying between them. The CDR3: CASSPQAAITDTQYF. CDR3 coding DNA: TGCGCCAGCAGCCCCCAAGCGGCGATCACAGATACGCAGTATTTT.

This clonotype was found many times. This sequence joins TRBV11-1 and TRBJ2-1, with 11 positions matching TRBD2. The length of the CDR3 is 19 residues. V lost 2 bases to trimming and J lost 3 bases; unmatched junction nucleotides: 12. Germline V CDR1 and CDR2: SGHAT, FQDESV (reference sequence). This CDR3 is CASSLQGLAVSLIYNEQFF. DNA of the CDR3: TGTGCCAGCAGCTTACAGGGACTAGCGGTTTCGTTAATCTACAATGAGCAGTTCTTC.

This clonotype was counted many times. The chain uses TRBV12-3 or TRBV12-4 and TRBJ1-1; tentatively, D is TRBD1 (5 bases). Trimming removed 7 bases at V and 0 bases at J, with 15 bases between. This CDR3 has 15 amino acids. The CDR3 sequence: CASIPLDRMNTEAFF. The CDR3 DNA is TGTGCCAGCATTCCTTTAGACAGAATGAACACTGAAGCTTTCTTT.